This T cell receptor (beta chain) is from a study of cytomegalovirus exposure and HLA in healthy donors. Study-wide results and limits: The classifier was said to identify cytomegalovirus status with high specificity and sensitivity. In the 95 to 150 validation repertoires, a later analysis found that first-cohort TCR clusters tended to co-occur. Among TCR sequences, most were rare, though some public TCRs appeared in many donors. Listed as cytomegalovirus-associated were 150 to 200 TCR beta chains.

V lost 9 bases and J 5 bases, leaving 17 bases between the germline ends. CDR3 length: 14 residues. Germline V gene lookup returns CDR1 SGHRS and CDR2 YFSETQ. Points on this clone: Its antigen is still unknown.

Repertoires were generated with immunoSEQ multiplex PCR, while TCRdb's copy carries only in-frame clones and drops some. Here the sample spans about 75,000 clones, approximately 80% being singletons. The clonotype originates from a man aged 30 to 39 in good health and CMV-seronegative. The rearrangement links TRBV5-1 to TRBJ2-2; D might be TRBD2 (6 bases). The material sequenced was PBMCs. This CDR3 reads CATPLGGLTGELFF. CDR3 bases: TGCGCCACCCCCCTCGGGGGTTTGACCGGGGAGCTGTTTTTT.